This entry features one T cell receptor beta chain sequence. A single record per CDR3 protein comes from TCRdb applying MiXCR to the 5' RACE reads. The table records 520,000 or so distinct CDR3 sequences, approximately 22% of them present only once. The data stem from a study of identical twins. Healthy Caucasians made up all donors. Germline CDR1 reads KGHSH; CDR2 reads LQKENI. The CDR3 totals 14 residues. Trimming removed 6 bases at V and 4 bases at J, with 15 bases between. These data are also associated with another study on T cells expressing NK-cell markers. As reported in that work: In sorted CD3+CD56+NKG2C+, CD3+CD56+NKG2C- and CD3+CD56-NKG2C+ T cells, TCR beta repertoires were obtained. Each of over 5 donors carried dominant NKG2C+ clonotypes accounting for about 1.0-8% of CD8+ T cells. Clones of NKG2C+ T cells that had expanded were of unclear HCMV specificity.

The origin of this receptor is a woman between 18 and 29 years old in good health. The chain uses TRBV18 and TRBJ2-5; possibly TRBD1 for D (7 bases). Material: CD4+ T cells sorted from blood. The DNA of the CDR3 is TGTGCCAGCTCGCCCTACAGGGGAGGAGAGACCCAGTACTTC. Protein product: CASSPYRGGETQYF.